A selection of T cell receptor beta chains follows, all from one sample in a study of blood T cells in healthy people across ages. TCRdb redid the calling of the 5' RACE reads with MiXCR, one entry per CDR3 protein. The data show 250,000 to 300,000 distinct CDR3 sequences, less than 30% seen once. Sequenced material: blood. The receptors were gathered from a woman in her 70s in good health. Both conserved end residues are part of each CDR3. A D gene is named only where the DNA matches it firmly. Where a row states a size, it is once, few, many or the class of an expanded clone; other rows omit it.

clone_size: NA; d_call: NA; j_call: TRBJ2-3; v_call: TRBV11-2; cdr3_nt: TGTGCCAGCAGCTTAGATAATCGGGGAAGCACAGATACGCAGTATTTT; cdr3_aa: CASSLDNRGSTDTQYF
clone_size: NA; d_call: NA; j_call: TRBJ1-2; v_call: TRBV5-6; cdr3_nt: TGTGCCAGCAGCCATGGACAGTTAGCTAACTATGGCTACACCTTC; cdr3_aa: CASSHGQLANYGYTF
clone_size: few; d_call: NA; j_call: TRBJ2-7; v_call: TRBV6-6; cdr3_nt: TGTGCCAGCAGTTACTCGACGGGCTTTTCCTACGAGCAGTACTTC; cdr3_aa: CASSYSTGFSYEQYF
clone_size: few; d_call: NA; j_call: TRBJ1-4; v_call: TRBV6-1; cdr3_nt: TGTGCCAGCAGTGAACCGGGGCAAGCAAATGAAAAACTGTTTTTT; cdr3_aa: CASSEPGQANEKLFF
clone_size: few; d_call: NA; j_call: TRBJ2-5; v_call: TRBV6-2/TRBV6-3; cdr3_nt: TGTGCCAGCAGTCGGACTATAGAAGAGACCCAGTACTTC; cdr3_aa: CASSRTIEETQYF
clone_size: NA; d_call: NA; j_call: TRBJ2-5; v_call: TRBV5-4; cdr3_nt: TGTGCCAGCAGCTTGGGACAGTCCGGGAAGACCCAGTACTTC; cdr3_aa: CASSLGQSGKTQYF
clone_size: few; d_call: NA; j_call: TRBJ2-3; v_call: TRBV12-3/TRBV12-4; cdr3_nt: TGTGCCAGCAGTCCCCGGGCCGGTTCTAGCACAGATACGCAGTATTTT; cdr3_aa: CASSPRAGSSTDTQYF
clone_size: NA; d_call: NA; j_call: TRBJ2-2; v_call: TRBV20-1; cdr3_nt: TGCAGCCAGGGTGGGACCGGGGAGCTGTTTTTT; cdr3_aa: CSQGGTGELFF
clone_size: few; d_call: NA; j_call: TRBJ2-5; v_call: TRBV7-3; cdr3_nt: TGTGCCAGCAGCTTTACCGCGGTGGCCCCCCAGTACTTC; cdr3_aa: CASSFTAVAPQYF
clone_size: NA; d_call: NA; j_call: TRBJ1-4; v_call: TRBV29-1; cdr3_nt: TGCAGCGCCGAAGACGGGAGCGAAAAACTGTTTTTT; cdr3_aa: CSAEDGSEKLFF
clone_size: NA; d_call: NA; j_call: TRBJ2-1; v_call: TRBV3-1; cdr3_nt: TGTGCCAGCAGCCAAGATTGGCAGGGAGGAGCCAATGAGCAGTTCTTC; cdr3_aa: CASSQDWQGGANEQFF
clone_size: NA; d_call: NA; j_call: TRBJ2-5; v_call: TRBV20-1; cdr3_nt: TGCAGTGCTAGTGTCAGGCAAGAGACCCAGTACTTC; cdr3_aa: CSASVRQETQYF
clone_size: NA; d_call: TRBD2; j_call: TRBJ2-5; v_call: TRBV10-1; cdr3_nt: TGCGCCAGCAGGACTAGCGGGAAAGATGAGACCCAGTACTTC; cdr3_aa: CASRTSGKDETQYF
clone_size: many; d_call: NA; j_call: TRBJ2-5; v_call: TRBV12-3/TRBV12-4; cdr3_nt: TGTGCCAGCAGGGGAGTGGGGCAAGAGACCCAGTACTTC; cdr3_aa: CASRGVGQETQYF
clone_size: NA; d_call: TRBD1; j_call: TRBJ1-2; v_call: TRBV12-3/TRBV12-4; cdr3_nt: TGTGCCAGCAGTCAACAGGGGGCTGGGAGCTATGGCTACACCTTC; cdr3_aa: CASSQQGAGSYGYTF